The sequence of this TCR beta chain was determined in a study of blood T cell repertoires in COVID-19. Clones were read by immunoSEQ multiplex PCR, and TCRdb kept only the in-frame ones, dropping some. The data show 85,000 to 110,000 clones, nearly 90% seen once. The V end lost 6 bases, the J end lost 12 bases, and 23 bases lay between the germline ends. The CDR3 has 13 amino acids. Germline V lookup: CDR1 SQVTM, CDR2 ANQGSEA. What was sequenced was peripheral blood. This chain links TRBV29-1 with TRBJ2-5, with D perhaps TRBD1 (6 bases). This receptor was obtained from a man aged 50-60 years in a cohort sampled during active COVID-19. The CDR3 loop reads CSVGPTGTQAEYF. CDR3 bases: TGCAGCGTCGGCCCCACTGGGACACAGGCGGAGTACTTC.